The clone carrying this TCR beta chain has ten or more counts. The antigen is undetermined. Trimming took 6 bases from V and 4 from J, leaving 19 bases between them. This CDR3 is built from 15 residues. The germline V gene encodes CDR1 SGHRS and CDR2 YFSETQ. TCRdb recomputed calls from the 5' RACE reads with MiXCR, one row per CDR3 protein. The sample lists a few hundred thousand distinct CDR3 sequences; around a sixth were seen once. The data were taken from a study of identical twins. Study-wide results and limits: Abundant beta clonotypes from cord blood had fewer insertions, unlike memory repertoires, which showed none.

This TCR came from a man aged 45 to 65 in good health. V and J are TRBV5-1 and TRBJ1-1, with a weak D call TRBD1 (5 bases). Sequenced: naive T cells sorted from blood. The DNA for the CDR3 is TGCGCCAGCACTCTTGTAGGGGCCCGGAGCACTGAAGCTTTCTTT. It yields the protein CASTLVGARSTEAFF.